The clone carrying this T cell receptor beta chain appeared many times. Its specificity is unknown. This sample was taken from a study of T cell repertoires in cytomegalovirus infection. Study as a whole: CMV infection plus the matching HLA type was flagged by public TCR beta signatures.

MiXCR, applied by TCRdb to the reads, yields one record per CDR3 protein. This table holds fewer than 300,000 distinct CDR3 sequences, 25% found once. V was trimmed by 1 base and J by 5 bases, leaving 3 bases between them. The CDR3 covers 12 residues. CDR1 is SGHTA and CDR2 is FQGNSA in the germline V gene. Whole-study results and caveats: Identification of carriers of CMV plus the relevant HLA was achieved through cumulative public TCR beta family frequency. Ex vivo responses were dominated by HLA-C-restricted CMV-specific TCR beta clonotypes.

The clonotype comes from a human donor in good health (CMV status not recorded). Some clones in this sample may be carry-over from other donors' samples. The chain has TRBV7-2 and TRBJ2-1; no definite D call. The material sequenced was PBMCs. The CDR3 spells CASSLVNNEQFF. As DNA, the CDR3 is TGTGCCAGCAGCTTAGTTAACAATGAGCAGTTCTTC.